This TCR beta chain was captured by sequencing in a study of regulatory T cells in long-lasting Graves disease. Study overall: The criterion for persistent Graves' disease was over 5 years of antithyroid drugs with positive TSH receptor antibodies.

Investigators prepared the TCR beta libraries by applying iRepertoire HTBI primers and Arm-PCR of CDR3 regions. TCRdb re-derived calls from the multiplex PCR reads in MiXCR, one entry per CDR3 protein. The repertoire holds 650,000 to 700,000 distinct CDR3 sequences, with 25% to 35% as singletons. Described time point: persistent/refractory GD, antithyroid drugs over 5 years with positive TRAb. Preparation of the TCR library used RNA extracted from PBMCs. Each of the patients was recruited from an endocrinology department situated in Xi'an, China. The sample was peripheral blood mononuclear cells (PBMCs), taken when the disease was refractory, from a patient treated with antithyroid drugs. This receptor was taken from a female donor with Graves disease.

CDR3 sequence: CASTRLTGSGANVLTF. CDR3 DNA: TGTGCCAGCACCCGCTTGACTGGCTCTGGGGCCAACGTCCTGACTTTC. The chain uses TRBV12-3 or TRBV12-4 and TRBJ2-6; unclear D gene. Trimming stripped 7 bases from V and 0 bases from J, with 13 bases between. This CDR3 contains 16 residues.